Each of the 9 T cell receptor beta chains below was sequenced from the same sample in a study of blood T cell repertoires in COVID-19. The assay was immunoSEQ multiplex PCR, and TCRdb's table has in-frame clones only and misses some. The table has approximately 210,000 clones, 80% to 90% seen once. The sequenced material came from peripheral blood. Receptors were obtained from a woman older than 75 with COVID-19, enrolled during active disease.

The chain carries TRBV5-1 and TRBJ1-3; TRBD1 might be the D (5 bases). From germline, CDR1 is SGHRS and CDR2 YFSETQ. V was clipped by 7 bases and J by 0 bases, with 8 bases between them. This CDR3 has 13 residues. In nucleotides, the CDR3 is TGCGCCAGCGGGGGGGACTCTGGAAACACCATATATTTT. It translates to CASGGDSGNTIYF.

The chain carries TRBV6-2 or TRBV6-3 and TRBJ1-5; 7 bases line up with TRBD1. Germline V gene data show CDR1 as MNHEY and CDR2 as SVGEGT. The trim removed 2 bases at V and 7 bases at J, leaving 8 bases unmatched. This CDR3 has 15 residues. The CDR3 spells CASSYLTGAGQPQHF. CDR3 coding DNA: TGTGCCAGCAGTTACCTTACAGGGGCCGGGCAGCCCCAGCATTTT.

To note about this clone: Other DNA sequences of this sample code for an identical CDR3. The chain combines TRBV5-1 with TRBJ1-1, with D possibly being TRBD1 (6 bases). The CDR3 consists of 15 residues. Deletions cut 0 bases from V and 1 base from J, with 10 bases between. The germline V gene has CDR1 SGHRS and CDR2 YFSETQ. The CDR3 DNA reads TGCGCCAGCAGCTTGGCTGGACAGCGGAACACTGAAGCTTTCTTT. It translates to CASSLAGQRNTEAFF. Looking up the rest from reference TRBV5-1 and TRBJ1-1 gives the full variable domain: KAGVTQTPRYLIKTRGQQVTLSCSPISGHRSVSWYQQTPGQGLQFLFEYFSETQRNKGNFPGRFSGRQFSNSRSEMNVSTLELGDSALYLCASSLAGQRNTEAFFGQGTRLTVV.

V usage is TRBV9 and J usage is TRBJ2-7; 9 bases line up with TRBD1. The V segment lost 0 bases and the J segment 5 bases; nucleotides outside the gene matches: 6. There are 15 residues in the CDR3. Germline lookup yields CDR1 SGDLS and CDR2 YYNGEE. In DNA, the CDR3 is TGTGCCAGCAGCGTAGAACAGGGGGCGCAAAACGAGCAGTACTTC. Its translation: CASSVEQGAQNEQYF.

Here the CDR3 reads CASSILRDTGHTEAFF. DNA of the CDR3: TGTGCCAGTAGTATCCTCCGGGACACGGGGCACACTGAAGCTTTCTTT. The chain links TRBV19 to TRBJ1-1; TRBD1 is a possible D gene (6 bases). The V end was cut by 3 bases, the J end by 3 bases, with 17 bases between. The germline V gene has CDR1 LNHDA and CDR2 SQIVND (reference sequence). The CDR3 totals 16 residues.

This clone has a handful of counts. The chain's CDR3 is CTSSLAGGISLDQPQHF. CDR3 bases: TGCACCAGCAGTCTCGCAGGGGGAATTAGTTTGGATCAGCCCCAGCATTTT. The chain carries TRBV1 and TRBJ1-5; the table names TRBD1, a call not compared with the DNA. TRBV1 is a pseudogene segment. The CDR3 is 17 amino acids.

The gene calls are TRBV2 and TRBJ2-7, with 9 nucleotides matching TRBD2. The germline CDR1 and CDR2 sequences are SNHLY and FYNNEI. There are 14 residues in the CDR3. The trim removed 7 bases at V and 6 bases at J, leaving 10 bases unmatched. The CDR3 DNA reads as TGTGCCAGCATTGAGGGACTAGCTCCGGGCGAGCAGTACTTC. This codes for CASIEGLAPGEQYF.

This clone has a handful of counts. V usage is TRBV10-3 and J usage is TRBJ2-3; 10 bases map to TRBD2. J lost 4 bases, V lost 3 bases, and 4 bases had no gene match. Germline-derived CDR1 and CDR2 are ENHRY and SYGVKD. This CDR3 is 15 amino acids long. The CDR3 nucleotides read TGTGCCATCAGTGAACTAGCGGGGTCCCCAGATACGCAGTATTTT. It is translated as CAISELAGSPDTQYF.

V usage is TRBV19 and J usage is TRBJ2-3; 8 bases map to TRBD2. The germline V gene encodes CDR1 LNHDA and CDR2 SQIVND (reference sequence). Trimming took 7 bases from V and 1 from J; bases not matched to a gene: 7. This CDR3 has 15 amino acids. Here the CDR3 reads CASTQTSGRTDTQYF. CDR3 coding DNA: TGTGCCAGTACTCAAACTAGCGGCCGCACAGATACGCAGTATTTT.